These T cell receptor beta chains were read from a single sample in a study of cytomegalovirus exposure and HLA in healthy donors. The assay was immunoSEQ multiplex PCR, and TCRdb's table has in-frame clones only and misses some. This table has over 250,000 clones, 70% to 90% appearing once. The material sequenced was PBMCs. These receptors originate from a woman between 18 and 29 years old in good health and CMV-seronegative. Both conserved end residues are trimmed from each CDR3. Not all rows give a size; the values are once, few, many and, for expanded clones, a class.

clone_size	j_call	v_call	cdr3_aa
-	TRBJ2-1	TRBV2	ASRGTSGRDYEQF
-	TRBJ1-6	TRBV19	ASSTSGVNNSPLH
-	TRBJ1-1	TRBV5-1	ASSEPTGVNTEAF
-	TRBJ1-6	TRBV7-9	ASSSGRTVASSYNSPLH
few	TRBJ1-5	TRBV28	ASSTGQGGQPQH
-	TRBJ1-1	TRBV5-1	ASSLVGQGYMNTEAF
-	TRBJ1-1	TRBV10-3	AISASRDSTEAF
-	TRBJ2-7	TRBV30	AFTGTGWREQY
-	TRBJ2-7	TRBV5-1	ASSSTGTGTDEQY
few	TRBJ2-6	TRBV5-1	ASSLANSGANVLT
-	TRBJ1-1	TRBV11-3	ASSPLGHNTEAF
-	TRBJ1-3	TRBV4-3	ASSQEGQAVSGNTIY
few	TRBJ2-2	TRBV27	ASSPLGSTGELF
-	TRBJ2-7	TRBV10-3	AISVGTGGYEQY
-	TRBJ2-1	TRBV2	ARQGLASYNEQF
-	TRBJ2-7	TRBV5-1	ASSGTSFGASYEQY
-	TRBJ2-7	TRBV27	ASSPGIQGASYEQY
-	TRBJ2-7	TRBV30	AWSPGVSAYEQY
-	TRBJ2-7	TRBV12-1	ASSRTTAGRGYEQY
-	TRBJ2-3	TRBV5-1	ASSRGLADTDTQY
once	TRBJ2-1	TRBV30	AWSVGTSGYNEQF
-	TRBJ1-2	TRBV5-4	ASSPPPGGIYGYT
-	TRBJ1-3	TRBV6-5	ASSYRGTSGNTIY
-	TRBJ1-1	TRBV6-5	ASSYRGGDTEAF
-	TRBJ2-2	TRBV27	ASSRQGTGELF
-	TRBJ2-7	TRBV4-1	ASSQVGQTYEQY
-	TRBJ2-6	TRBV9	ASRAGLYGANVLT
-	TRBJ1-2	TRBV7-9	ASSSAAYSSYGYT
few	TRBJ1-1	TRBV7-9	ASRSGTEAF
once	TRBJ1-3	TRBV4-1	ASSQPQGQVKGNTIY
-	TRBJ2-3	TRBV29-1	SVEDRKRDITDTQY
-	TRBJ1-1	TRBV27	ASSSSGPEAF
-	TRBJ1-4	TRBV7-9	ASSSAFPANEKLF
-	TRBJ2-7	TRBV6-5	ASSNGRGSYEQY
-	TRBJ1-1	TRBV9	ASSATGTGGGKTEAF
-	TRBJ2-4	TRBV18	ASSPQDSLAKNIQY
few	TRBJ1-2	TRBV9	ASSAKTGVDNYGYT
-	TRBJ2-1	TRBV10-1	ASASGRTLGNEQF
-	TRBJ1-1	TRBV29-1	SVEGQHMNTEAF
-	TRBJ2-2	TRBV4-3	ASSQDQRQNTGELF
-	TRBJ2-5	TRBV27	ASSLLGGRGQETQY
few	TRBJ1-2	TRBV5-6	ASRRQGGYGYT
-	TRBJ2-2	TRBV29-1	SVSDRGPAGELF
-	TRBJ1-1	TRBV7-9	ASSLGQGTSEAF
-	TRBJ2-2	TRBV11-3	ASSSRQGNTGELF
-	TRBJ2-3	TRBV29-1	SVDRGFRGTDTQY
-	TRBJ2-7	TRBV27	ASSRYRDSSYEQY
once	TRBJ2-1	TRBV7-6	ATGTSSYNEQF
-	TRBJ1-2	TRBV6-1	ASSALRVYDYGYT
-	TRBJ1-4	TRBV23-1	ASSPIDRGSEKLF
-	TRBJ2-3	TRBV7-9	ASSILGLAISDTQY
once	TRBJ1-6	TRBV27	ASSLRWTTYNSPLH